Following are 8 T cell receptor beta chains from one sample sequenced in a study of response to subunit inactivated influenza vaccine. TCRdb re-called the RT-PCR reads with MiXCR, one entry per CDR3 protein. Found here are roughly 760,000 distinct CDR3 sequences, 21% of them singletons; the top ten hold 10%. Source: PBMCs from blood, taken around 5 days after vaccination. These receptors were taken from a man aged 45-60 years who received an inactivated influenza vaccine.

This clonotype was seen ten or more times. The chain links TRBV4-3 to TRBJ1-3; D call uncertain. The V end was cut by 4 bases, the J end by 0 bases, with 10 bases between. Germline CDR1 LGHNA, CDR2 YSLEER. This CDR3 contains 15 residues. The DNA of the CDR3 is TGCGCCAGCAGCCCTGGACCTAACTCTGGAAACACCATATATTTT. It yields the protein CASSPGPNSGNTIYF.

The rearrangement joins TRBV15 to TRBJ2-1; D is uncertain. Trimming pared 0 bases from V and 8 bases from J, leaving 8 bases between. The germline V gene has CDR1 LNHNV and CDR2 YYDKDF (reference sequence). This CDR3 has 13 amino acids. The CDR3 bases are TGTGCCACCAGCAGAGAATATGGGTATGAGCAGTTCTTC. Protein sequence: CATSREYGYEQFF. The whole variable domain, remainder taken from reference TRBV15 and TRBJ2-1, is DAMVIQNPRYQVTQFGKPVTLSCSQTLNHNVMYWYQQKSSQAPKLLFHYYDKDFNNEADTPDNFQSRRPNTSFCFLDIRSPGLGDTAMYLCATSREYGYEQFFGPGTRLTVL.

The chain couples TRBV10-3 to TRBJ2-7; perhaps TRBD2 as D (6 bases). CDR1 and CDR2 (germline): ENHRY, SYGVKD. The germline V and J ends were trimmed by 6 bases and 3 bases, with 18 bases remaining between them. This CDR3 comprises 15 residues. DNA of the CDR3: TGTGCCATCAGCAACCGGGACGGGGGACGCTACGAGCAGTACTTC. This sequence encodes CAISNRDGGRYEQYF.

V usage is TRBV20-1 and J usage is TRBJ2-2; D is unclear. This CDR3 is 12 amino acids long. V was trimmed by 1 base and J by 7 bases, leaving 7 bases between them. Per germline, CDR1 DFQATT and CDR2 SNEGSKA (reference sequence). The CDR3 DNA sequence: TGCAGTGCTAGAGTACCCTTCGGGGAGCTGTTTTTT. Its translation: CSARVPFGELFF.

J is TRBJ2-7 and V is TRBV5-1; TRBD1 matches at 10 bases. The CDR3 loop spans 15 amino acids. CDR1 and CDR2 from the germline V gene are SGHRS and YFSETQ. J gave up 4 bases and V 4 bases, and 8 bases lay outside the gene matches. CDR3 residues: CASSLEPGQGYEQYF. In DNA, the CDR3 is TGCGCCAGCAGCCTGGAACCGGGACAGGGGTACGAGCAGTACTTC.

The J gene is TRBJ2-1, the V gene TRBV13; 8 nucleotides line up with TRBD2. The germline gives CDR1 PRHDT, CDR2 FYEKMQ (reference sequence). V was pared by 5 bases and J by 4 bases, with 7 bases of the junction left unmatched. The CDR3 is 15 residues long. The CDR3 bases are TGTGCCAGCAGCCGGCCGGGACTAGAGTACAATGAGCAGTTCTTC. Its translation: CASSRPGLEYNEQFF.

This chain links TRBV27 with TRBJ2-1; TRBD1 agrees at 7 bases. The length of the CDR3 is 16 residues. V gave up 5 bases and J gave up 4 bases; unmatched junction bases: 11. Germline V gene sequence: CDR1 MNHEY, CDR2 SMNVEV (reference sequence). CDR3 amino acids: CASSLRQGLSYNEQFF. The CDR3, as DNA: TGTGCCAGCAGTCTTCGACAGGGCCTATCATACAATGAGCAGTTCTTC.

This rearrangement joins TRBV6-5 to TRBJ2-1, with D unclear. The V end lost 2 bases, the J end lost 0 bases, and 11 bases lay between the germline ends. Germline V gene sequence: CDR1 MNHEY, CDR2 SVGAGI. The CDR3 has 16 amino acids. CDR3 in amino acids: CASSYPMTRSYNEQFF. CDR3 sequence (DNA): TGTGCCAGCAGTTACCCCATGACCCGCTCCTACAATGAGCAGTTCTTC.